This T cell receptor (beta chain) was found in a study of OX40 agonist ivuxolimab in advanced cancers. Study-level findings and limits: Blood T cells, both CD4+ and CD8+, expanded clonally by week 6 at 0.1 to 3.0 mg/kg.

Method: immunoSEQ multiplex PCR; TCRdb's copy keeps in-frame clones and lacks some. The profile shows roughly 64,000 clones, more than 80% of them singletons. Germline V gene sequence: CDR1 SNHLY, CDR2 FYNNEI. V was cut by 6 bases and J by 4 bases, with 9 bases left in between. The CDR3 is 12 residues long. A word on this clone: Its specificity is not known.

Systemic immunosuppression or autoimmune disease history was grounds to exclude patients. Sampling times: baseline, cycle 4 day 1, cycle 7 day 1. Source: CD4+ or CD8+ T cells sorted from blood, taken in a trial of the OX40 agonist ivuxolimab. This clonotype originated in an adult with an advanced solid tumor such as melanoma, head and neck, liver or kidney cancer. The gene calls are TRBV2 and TRBJ2-5; D might be TRBD2 (6 bases). CDR3 coding DNA: TGTGCCAGCAGCGGGAGTGTAGAGACCCAGTACTTC. It is translated as CASSGSVETQYF.